A selection of T cell receptor beta chains follows, all from one sample in a study of T cell responses to AZD1222 COVID-19 vaccine. Sequenced by immunoSEQ multiplex PCR; TCRdb stores in-frame clones only, minus some. The table includes fewer than 150,000 clones, approximately 94% detected once. The specimen was peripheral blood, collected on day 0 of AZD1222 vaccination. These receptors were taken from an adult in good health. The CDR3 runs from the conserved cysteine through the conserved F or W.

18,TRBV4-3,CASSQISTRTSGSFEQYF
14,TRBV5-1,CASSLSTANYGYTF
14,TRBV7-2,CASSPQNQGGGYTF
16,TRBV5-1,CASRAQQGRSTDTQYF
13,TRBV3-1/TRBV3-2,CASSQVGDQPQHF
15,TRBV2,CASSPGQGANYGYTF
15,TRBV14,CASSQGSRFNYGYTF
17,TRBV3-1/TRBV3-2,CASSQEGQGAGNYGYTF
11,TRBV29-1,CSVDSGYEQYF
16,TRBV9,CASSYQTGRGRNTIYF